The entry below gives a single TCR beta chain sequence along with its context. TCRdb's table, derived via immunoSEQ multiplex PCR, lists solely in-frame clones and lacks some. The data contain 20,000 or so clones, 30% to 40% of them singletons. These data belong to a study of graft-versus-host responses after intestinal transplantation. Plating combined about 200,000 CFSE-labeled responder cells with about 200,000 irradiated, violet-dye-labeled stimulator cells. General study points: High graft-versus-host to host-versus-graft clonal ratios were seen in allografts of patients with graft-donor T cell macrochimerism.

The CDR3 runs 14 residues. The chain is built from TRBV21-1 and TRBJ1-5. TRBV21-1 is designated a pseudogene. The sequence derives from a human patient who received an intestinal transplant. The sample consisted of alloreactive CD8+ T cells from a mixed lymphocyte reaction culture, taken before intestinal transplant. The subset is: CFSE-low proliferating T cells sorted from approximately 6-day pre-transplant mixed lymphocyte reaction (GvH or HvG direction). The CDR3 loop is CASTPGSVWQPQHF. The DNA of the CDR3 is TGTGCCAGCACCCCAGGGAGCGTATGGCAGCCCCAGCATTTT.